This T cell receptor (beta chain) stems from a study of T cells in Graves' hyperthyroidism and ophthalmopathy. Study context: The initial diagnosis was the point when peripheral blood was collected, ahead of any treatment.

The CDR3 extends over 12 amino acids. Trimming left V 8 bases short and J 5 bases short, with 15 bases between. Germline lookup yields CDR1 SQVTM and CDR2 ANQGSEA. Researchers amplified the TCR beta CDR3 regions from RNA transcripts. The HTBI primer set served for first-round RT-PCR of the TCR CDR3. TCRdb re-analysed the multiplex PCR reads in MiXCR, keeping a single row per CDR3 protein. The profile shows hundreds of thousands of distinct CDR3 sequences, about two fifths of them singletons. Sequenced sample: blood. The source of this sequence is a man aged 18 to 30 with Graves' hyperthyroidism. V is TRBV29-1 and J is TRBJ1-2, with D perhaps matching TRBD1 (6 bases). The CDR3 loop reads CSSERGVYGYTF. DNA of the CDR3: TGCAGCTCTGAAAGGGGGGTTTATGGCTACACCTTC.